The clone carrying this T cell receptor (beta chain) has ten or more counts. The data were obtained in a study of response to subunit inactivated influenza vaccine. Losses at the gene ends were 6 bases for V and 5 bases for J; bases not matched to a gene: 6. The germline CDR1 and CDR2 sequences are DFQATT and SNEGSKA (reference sequence). This CDR3 has 12 residues. One entry per CDR3 protein results from TCRdb running MiXCR on the RT-PCR reads. This table holds hundreds of thousands of distinct CDR3 sequences, about 11% found once. Another study also made use of these data, one on T cells expressing NK-cell markers. From that study: 5'RACE template switching with UMIs generated TCR beta cDNA.

V and J are TRBV20-1 and TRBJ2-7; 8 bases match TRBD1. Here the sequenced sample was PBMCs from blood, taken on the day of vaccination. This TCR derives from a man between 50 and 59 years old who received an inactivated influenza vaccine. CDR3 coding DNA: TGCAGTGCGAGGACAGGGTTCAACGAGCAGTACTTC. It is translated as CSARTGFNEQYF.